A single sample gave rise to the 8 T cell receptor beta chains below, sequenced in a study of cytomegalovirus exposure and HLA in healthy donors. PCR was performed using 60 Vbeta and 13 Jbeta primers. TCRdb's table, derived via immunoSEQ multiplex PCR, lists solely in-frame clones and lacks some. The sample consists of 150,000 to 200,000 clones, 80% to 85% of them appearing once. Sequenced: PBMCs. The receptors here all came from a woman aged 40 to 50 in good health and CMV-seronegative.

The rearrangement uses TRBV5-1 and TRBJ2-5, with TRBD2 as a possible D gene (6 bases). Trimming removed 4 bases from V and 5 bases from J, with 18 bases in between. In germline, CDR1 is SGHRS, CDR2 YFSETQ. This CDR3 region has 15 residues. CDR3 region: CASSVTGTRGETQYF. The CDR3 DNA reads TGCGCCAGCAGCGTAACCGGGACTCGAGGGGAGACCCAGTACTTC.

The genes are TRBV30 and TRBJ2-7; D not resolved. The V gene lost 0 bases and the J gene lost 3 bases, with 9 bases spanning the gap. The CDR3 contains 13 residues. Per the germline V gene, CDR1 is GTSNPN and CDR2 is SVGIG (reference sequence). The CDR3 loop reads CAWSVFRNYEQYF. In DNA form, the CDR3 reads TGTGCCTGGAGTGTATTCAGAAACTACGAGCAGTACTTC.

The chain links TRBV28 to TRBJ1-5; maybe TRBD1 (5 bases). Germline CDR1 is MDHEN and CDR2 is SYDVKM. The length of the CDR3 is 14 residues. With 0 bases removed from V and 4 bases from J, the gap between germline ends came to 7 bases. The CDR3 sequence is CASSLWDTNQPQHF. The CDR3 DNA follows: TGTGCCAGCAGTTTATGGGACACTAATCAGCCCCAGCATTTT.

The chain recombines TRBV10-3 with TRBJ2-7; the D gene is possibly TRBD1 (6 bases). Trimming took 8 bases from V and 0 from J, leaving 11 bases between them. The CDR3 contains 13 residues. Germline CDR1 reads ENHRY; CDR2 reads SYGVKD. The chain's CDR3 is CAIQPDSSYEQYV. CDR3 in DNA: TGTGCCATCCAACCGGACAGCTCCTACGAGCAGTACGTC.

The J gene is TRBJ2-2, the V gene TRBV11-2, with D perhaps matching TRBD1 (6 bases). Germline CDR1 reads SGHAT; CDR2 reads FQNNGV. CDR3 length: 17 residues. Trimming removed 3 bases at V and 2 bases at J, with 16 bases between. The CDR3, as DNA: TGTGCCAGCAGCTTCCACGGGACACCGTCAAACACCGGGGAGCTGTTTTTT. This gives the protein CASSFHGTPSNTGELFF.

This chain connects TRBV7-9 to TRBJ2-5; the D gene is possibly TRBD2 (5 bases). Trimming pared 6 bases from V and 4 bases from J, leaving 15 bases between. The length of the CDR3 is 14 residues. CDR1 is SEHNR and CDR2 is FQNEAQ in the germline V gene (reference sequence). CDR3 sequence (DNA): TGTGCCAGCAGTCTTTTCGGGGTTGGAGAGACCCAGTACTTC. Translating gives CASSLFGVGETQYF.

This chain joins TRBV30 and TRBJ1-4; TRBD1 is a possible D gene (5 bases). Per germline, CDR1 GTSNPN and CDR2 SVGIG (reference sequence). This CDR3 contains 13 residues. The germline V and J ends were trimmed by 5 bases and 5 bases, with 12 bases remaining between them. The CDR3 sequence is CAWDRDWNEKLFF. The CDR3 nucleotides are TGTGCCTGGGATCGGGACTGGAATGAAAAACTGTTTTTT.

The chain is built from TRBV28 and TRBJ1-4; the D gene is possibly TRBD1 (5 bases). This CDR3 has 13 residues. V lost 3 bases and J lost 7, with 9 bases in between. The germline V gene encodes CDR1 MDHEN and CDR2 SYDVKM. For the CDR3, the DNA is TGTGCCAGCAGTTTGGAAGGGGCTGAAAAACTGTTTTTT. This encodes CASSLEGAEKLFF.